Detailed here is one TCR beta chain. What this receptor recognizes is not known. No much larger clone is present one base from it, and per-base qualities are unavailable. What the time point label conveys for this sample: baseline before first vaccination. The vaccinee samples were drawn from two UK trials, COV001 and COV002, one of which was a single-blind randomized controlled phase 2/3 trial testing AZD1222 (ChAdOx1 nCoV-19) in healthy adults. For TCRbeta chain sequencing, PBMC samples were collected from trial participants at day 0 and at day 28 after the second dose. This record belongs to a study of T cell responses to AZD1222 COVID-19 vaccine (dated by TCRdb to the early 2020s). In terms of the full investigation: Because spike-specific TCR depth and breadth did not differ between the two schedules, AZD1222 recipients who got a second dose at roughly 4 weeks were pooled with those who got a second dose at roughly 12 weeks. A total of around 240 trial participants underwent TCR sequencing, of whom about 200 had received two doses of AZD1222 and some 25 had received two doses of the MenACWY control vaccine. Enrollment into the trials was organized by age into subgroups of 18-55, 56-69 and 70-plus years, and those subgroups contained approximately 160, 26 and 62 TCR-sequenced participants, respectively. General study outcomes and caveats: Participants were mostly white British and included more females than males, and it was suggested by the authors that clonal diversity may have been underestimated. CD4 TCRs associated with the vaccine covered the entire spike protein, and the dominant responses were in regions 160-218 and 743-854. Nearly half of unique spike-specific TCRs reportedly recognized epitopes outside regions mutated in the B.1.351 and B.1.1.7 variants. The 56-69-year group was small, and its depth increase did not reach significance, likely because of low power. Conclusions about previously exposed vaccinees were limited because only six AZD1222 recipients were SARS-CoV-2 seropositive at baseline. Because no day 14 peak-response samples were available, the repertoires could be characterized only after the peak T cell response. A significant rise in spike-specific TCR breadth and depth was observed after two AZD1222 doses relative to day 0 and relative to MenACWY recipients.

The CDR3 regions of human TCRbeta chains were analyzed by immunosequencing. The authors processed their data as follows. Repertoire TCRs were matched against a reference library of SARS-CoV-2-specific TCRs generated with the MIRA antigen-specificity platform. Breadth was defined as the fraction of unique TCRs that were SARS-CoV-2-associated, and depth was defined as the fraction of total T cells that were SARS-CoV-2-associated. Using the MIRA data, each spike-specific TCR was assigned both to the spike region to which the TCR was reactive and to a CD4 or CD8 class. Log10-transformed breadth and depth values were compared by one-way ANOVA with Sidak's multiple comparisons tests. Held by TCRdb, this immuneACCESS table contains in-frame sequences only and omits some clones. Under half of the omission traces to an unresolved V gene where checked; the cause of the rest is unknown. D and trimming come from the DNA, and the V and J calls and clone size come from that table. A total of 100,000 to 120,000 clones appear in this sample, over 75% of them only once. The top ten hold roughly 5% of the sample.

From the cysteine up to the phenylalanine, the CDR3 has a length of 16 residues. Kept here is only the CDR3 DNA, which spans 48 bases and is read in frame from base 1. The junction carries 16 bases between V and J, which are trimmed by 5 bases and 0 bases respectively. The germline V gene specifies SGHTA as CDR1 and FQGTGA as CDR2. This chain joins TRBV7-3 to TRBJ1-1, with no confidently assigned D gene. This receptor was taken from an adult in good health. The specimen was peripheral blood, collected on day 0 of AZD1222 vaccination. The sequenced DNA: TGTGCCAGCAGCCCACGAGCTTCGGGTATGAACACTGAAGCTTTCTTT. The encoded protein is CASSPRASGMNTEAFF.